This TCR beta chain emerged from a study of OX40 agonist ivuxolimab in advanced cancers. Looking at the study overall: Patients were given ivuxolimab, an antibody that agonizes OX40 (CD134). Study-level findings and limits: On average, CD8+ T cells had more expanded clones than CD4+.

CDR3 length: 14 residues. Per the germline V gene, CDR1 is LGHNA and CDR2 is YNFKEQ. Trimming removed 1 base from V and 5 bases from J, with 11 bases in between. As to this clone: The antigen is undetermined.

The repertoire was sequenced with immunoSEQ multiplex PCR; TCRdb's copy has only in-frame clones and lacks some. The profile shows 55,000 to 60,000 clones, around four fifths of them singletons. Individuals having autoimmune disease history or systemic immunosuppression were not enrolled. The V and J genes are TRBV4-2 and TRBJ1-1; the D is unclear. The source of this sequence is an adult with an advanced solid tumor such as melanoma, head and neck, liver or kidney cancer. The sample here was CD4+ or CD8+ T cells sorted from blood, taken in a trial of the OX40 agonist ivuxolimab. The CDR3 loop reads CASSQVSPGTEAFF. DNA for the CDR3: TGTGCCAGCAGCCAAGTCAGTCCCGGGACTGAAGCTTTCTTT.